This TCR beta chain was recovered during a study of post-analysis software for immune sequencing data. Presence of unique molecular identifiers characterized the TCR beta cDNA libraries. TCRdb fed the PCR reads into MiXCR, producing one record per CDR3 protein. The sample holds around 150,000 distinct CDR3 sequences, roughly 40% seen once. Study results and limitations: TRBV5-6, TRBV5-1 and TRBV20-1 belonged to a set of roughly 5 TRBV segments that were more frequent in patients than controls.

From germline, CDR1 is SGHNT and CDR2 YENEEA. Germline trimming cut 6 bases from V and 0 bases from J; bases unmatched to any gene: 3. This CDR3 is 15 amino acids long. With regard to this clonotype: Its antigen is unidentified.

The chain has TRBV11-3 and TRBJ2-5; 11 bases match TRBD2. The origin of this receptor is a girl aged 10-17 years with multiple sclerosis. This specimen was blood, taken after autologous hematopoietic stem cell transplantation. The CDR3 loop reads CASRRTSGYQETQYF. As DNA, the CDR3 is TGTGCCAGCAGAAGGACTAGCGGGTACCAAGAGACCCAGTACTTC.